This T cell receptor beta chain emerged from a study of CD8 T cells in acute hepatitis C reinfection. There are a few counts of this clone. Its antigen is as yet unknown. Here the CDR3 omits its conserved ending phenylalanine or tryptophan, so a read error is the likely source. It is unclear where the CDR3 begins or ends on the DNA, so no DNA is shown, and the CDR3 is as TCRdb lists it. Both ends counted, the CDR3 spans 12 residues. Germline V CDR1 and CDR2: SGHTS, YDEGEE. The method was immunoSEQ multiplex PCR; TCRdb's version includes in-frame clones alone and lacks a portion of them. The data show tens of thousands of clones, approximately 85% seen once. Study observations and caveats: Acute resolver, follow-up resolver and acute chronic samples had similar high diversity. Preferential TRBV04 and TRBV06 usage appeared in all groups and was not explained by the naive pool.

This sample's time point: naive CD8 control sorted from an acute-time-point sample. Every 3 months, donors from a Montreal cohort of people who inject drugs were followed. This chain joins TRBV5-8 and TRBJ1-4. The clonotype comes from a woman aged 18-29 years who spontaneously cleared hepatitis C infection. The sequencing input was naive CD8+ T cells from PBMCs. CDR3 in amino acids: CASSFLTGHGRV.